This T cell receptor beta chain is from a study of cytomegalovirus exposure and HLA in healthy donors. The PCR contained 60 Vbeta and 13 Jbeta primers. Sequencing was performed with immunoSEQ multiplex PCR; in TCRdb, only in-frame clones are kept and a portion is missing. The table has hundreds of thousands of clones, 75% to 90% seen once. With V trimmed by 5 bases and J by 5 bases, 8 bases remained unmatched. Germline CDR1 is SGHDN and CDR2 is FVKESK. CDR3 size: 15 residues. This rearrangement joins TRBV14 to TRBJ2-5; 10 nucleotides match TRBD2. Sequencing was carried out using PBMCs. This TCR was recovered from a woman between 18 and 29 years old in good health and CMV-seronegative. The CDR3 DNA is TGTGCCAGCAGCAACCTAGCGGGAGTGGTGGAGACCCAGTACTTC. It yields the protein CASSNLAGVVETQYF.